One sample yielded the 19 T cell receptor beta chains listed below, sequenced in a study of regulatory T cells in long-lasting Graves disease. Arm-PCR of CDR3 regions and iRepertoire HTBI primers were the basis on which TCR beta libraries were built. One entry per CDR3 protein, called by TCRdb with MiXCR from the multiplex PCR reads. The sample has 560,000 or so distinct CDR3 sequences, roughly 15% seen once; the top ten hold approximately 12%. Time point described: newly diagnosed GD, antithyroid drugs for less than 3 months. PBMCs provided the RNA from which the TCR library was made. The same data also went into a second study, on T cells in Graves' hyperthyroidism and ophthalmopathy.

This material consisted of peripheral blood mononuclear cells (PBMCs), taken at new diagnosis, from a patient treated with antithyroid drugs. Receptor source: a man between 18 and 35 years old with Graves disease.

This clonotype was seen many times. J is TRBJ2-2 and V is TRBV19, with D uncertain. V was shortened by 3 bases and J by 0 bases, with 11 bases between the two germline ends. The CDR3 spans 16 residues. Germline lookup yields CDR1 LNHDA and CDR2 SQIVND (reference sequence). The CDR3 sequence: CASSMFEATNTGELFF. CDR3 bases: TGTGCCAGTAGTATGTTTGAGGCCACGAACACCGGGGAGCTGTTTTTT.

This clonotype was counted many times. V and J are TRBV6-1 and TRBJ1-5; TRBD1 agrees at 7 bases. CDR3 size: 15 residues. The V gene end was trimmed by 7 bases and the J gene end by 2 bases; junction bases not matched to a gene: 8. Germline assignment: CDR1 MNHNS and CDR2 SASEGT. CDR3: CASTVDRAGNQPQHF. The CDR3 nucleotides are TGTGCCAGCACCGTCGACAGGGCGGGCAATCAGCCCCAGCATTTT.

The chain links TRBV15 to TRBJ2-5; the D gene is possibly TRBD2 (6 bases). Per the germline V gene, CDR1 is LNHNV and CDR2 is YYDKDF (reference sequence). V lost 9 bases and J 7 bases, leaving 18 bases between the germline ends. The CDR3 sequence is 13 residues long. The CDR3 DNA follows: TGTGCCACTCAGGTGGAGGGGCGGGGGACCCAGTACTTC. As protein: CATQVEGRGTQYF.

This clonotype was seen repeatedly, ten times or more. The DNA for the CDR3 is TGTGCCATCAGTGACCAGGGTGCGGACACCGGGGAGCTGTTTTTT. It encodes CAISDQGADTGELFF. The V call is TRBV10-3, the J call TRBJ2-2, with TRBD1 as a possible D gene (5 bases). The CDR3 has 15 amino acids. From germline, CDR1 is ENHRY and CDR2 SYGVKD. V was clipped by 3 bases and J by 3 bases, with 11 bases between them.

Notes on this clonotype: One end of the junction is discordant with germline, which a read error may explain. The V and J genes are TRBV19 and TRBJ2-3, with a possible D match to TRBD1 (5 bases). This CDR3 spans 18 amino acids. Germline CDR1 LNHDA, CDR2 SQIVND (reference sequence). CDR3 in amino acids: CASSTRRVSVYSTDTQYF. In DNA form, the CDR3 reads TGTGCCAGTAGTACCCGCAGGGTAAGCGTCTACAGCACAGACACGCAGTATTTT. Variable domain in full (rest from reference TRBV19 and TRBJ2-3): DGGITQSPKYLFRKEGQNVTLSCEQNLNHDAMYWYRQDPGQGLRLIYYSQIVNDFQKGDIAEGYSVSREKKESFPLTVTSAQKNPTAFYLCASSTRRVSVYSTDTQYFGPGTRLTVL.

This clonotype appeared many times. This chain connects TRBV6-1 to TRBJ1-1; D perhaps matches TRBD1 (5 bases). The V end was cut by 4 bases, the J end by 7 bases, with 16 bases between. From germline, CDR1 is MNHNS and CDR2 SASEGT. The CDR3 loop spans 14 amino acids. As DNA, the CDR3 is TGTGCCAGCAGTGCAGAACCGACAGTTGGTGAAGCTTTCTTT. This translates into CASSAEPTVGEAFF.

This clonotype was seen a few times. The J gene is TRBJ1-2, the V gene TRBV14; 12 positions match TRBD1. This CDR3 spans 17 amino acids. V trimming: 5 bases; J trimming: 6 bases; junction bases outside the gene matches: 13. Germline V gene sequence: CDR1 SGHDN, CDR2 FVKESK. CDR3 DNA sequence: TGTGCCAGCAGCTTCGGGACAGGGGGCGCAGATCCAGATGGCTACACCTTC. Translating it yields CASSFGTGGADPDGYTF.

This clonotype came up many times. The chain's CDR3 is CASSLEPYTDTQYF. DNA for the CDR3: TGTGCCAGCAGCTTAGAACCGTACACAGATACGCAGTATTTT. V gene TRBV11-3 combines with J gene TRBJ2-3; D gene ambiguous. The CDR3 is 14 residues long. Germline V gives CDR1 SGHNT, CDR2 YENEEA. Trimming removed 0 bases at V and 2 bases at J, with 6 bases between.

The rearrangement links TRBV10-3 to TRBJ2-3; TRBD2 matches 7 bases. Unmatched junction bases numbered 4, after V lost 10 bases and J lost 0 bases. The CDR3 runs 13 residues. CDR1 is ENHRY and CDR2 is SYGVKD in the germline V gene. The CDR3 protein is CATAGHSTDTQYF. DNA of the CDR3: TGTGCCACAGCGGGGCATAGCACAGATACGCAGTATTTT.

This clonotype was counted ten times or more. The chain has TRBV3-1 and TRBJ2-2; D not certain. With 1 base removed from V and 1 base from J, the gap between germline ends came to 13 bases. This CDR3 is built from 17 residues. CDR1 is LGHDT, CDR2 YNNKEL, per germline (reference sequence). The CDR3 is CASSQARRSENTGELFF. The CDR3 DNA reads as TGTGCCAGCAGCCAAGCCCGTCGGAGTGAGAACACCGGGGAGCTGTTTTTT.

J is TRBJ2-3 and V is TRBV3-1, with TRBD1 matching 8 bases. V trimming: 0 bases; J trimming: 6 bases; junction bases outside the gene matches: 8. Germline V gives CDR1 LGHDT, CDR2 YNNKEL (reference sequence). The CDR3 runs to 16 residues. The CDR3 spells CASSQETGVPLDTQYF. CDR3 nucleotides: TGTGCCAGCAGCCAAGAGACAGGGGTGCCCTTGGATACGCAGTATTTT.

This clonotype occurred many times. V gene TRBV30 combines with J gene TRBJ2-3, with D hard to call. The CDR3 extends over 12 amino acids. V lost 4 bases to trimming and J lost 2 bases, with 7 bases between them. The germline V gene has CDR1 GTSNPN and CDR2 SVGIG (reference sequence). CDR3 coding DNA: TGTGCCTGGACGGGTAACACAGATACGCAGTATTTT. It is translated as CAWTGNTDTQYF.

This clonotype has a count of ten or more. CDR3 protein: CASSYSGGDTEAFF. CDR3 nucleotides: TGTGCCAGCAGTTACTCGGGAGGCGACACTGAAGCTTTCTTT. V and J are TRBV6-5 and TRBJ1-1; D not resolved. Germline CDR1 reads MNHEY; CDR2 reads SVGAGI. This CDR3 contains 14 residues. Between the trimmed V and J ends, which lost 0 bases and 3 bases, there was a span of 8 bases.

Points on this clonotype: Being one base from a much bigger clone, this may be a read error. J is TRBJ2-7 and V is TRBV28; 9 bases align to TRBD1. The CDR3 length is 18 residues. The junction had 16 bases not matched to a gene; V was cut back by 3 bases and J by 4 bases. Germline assignment: CDR1 MDHEN and CDR2 SYDVKM. The CDR3 protein is CASSLPRQGGTIGYEQYF. The DNA for the CDR3 is TGTGCCAGCAGTTTGCCCAGACAGGGGGGAACTATCGGGTACGAGCAGTACTTC. Full variable domain (remainder filled in from reference TRBV28 and TRBJ2-7): DVKVTQSSRYLVKRTGEKVFLECVQDMDHENMFWYRQDPGLGLRLIYFSYDVKMKEKGDIPEGYSVSREKKERFSLILESASTNQTSMYLCASSLPRQGGTIGYEQYFGPGTRLTVT.

The rearrangement links TRBV7-3 to TRBJ2-3; 8 bases line up with TRBD2. The V segment lost 1 base and the J segment 6 bases; nucleotides outside the gene matches: 9. CDR1 and CDR2 from the germline V gene are SGHTA and FQGTGA. The CDR3 loop spans 16 amino acids. CDR3: CASSLRGQAGADTQYF. In DNA, the CDR3 is TGTGCCAGCAGCTTAAGAGGCCAAGCGGGGGCGGATACGCAGTATTTT.

This clonotype was observed a few times. The V gene is TRBV12-5, the J gene TRBJ2-7; a possible D gene is TRBD1 (6 bases). Germline V CDR1 and CDR2: LGHNT, FRNRAP. V lost 2 bases and J 9 bases, leaving 8 bases between the germline ends. The length of the CDR3 is 11 residues. Here the CDR3 DNA reads TGTGCTAGTGGTTTGACAGGGAGGCAGTACTTC. This translates into CASGLTGRQYF.

On this clonotype itself: A much bigger clone sits one base away, suggesting this may be a read error. This chain joins TRBV30 and TRBJ2-1; D is undetermined. The germline V and J ends were trimmed by 2 bases and 10 bases, with 12 bases remaining between them. This CDR3 region has 12 residues. Germline-derived CDR1 and CDR2 are GTSNPN and SVGIG (reference sequence). In DNA form, the CDR3 reads TGTGCCTGGAGTCCCCATGGGCACGAGCAGTTCTTC. The encoded protein is CAWSPHGHEQFF.

This clonotype was counted at least ten times. The chain uses TRBV19 and TRBJ1-1; D remains unclear. V lost 9 bases, J lost 0 bases, and 11 bases lay in between. The CDR3 covers 13 residues. CDR1 and CDR2 (germline): LNHDA, SQIVND (reference sequence). The CDR3 region has the DNA TGTGCCAGCAGCCCCAGAATGAACACTGAAGCTTTCTTT. Amino acids: CASSPRMNTEAFF.

The chain employs TRBV29-1 and TRBJ1-2; 8 positions agree with TRBD1. The CDR3 extends over 14 amino acids. V was clipped by 1 base and J by 4 bases; unmatched bases: 5. Germline V lookup: CDR1 SQVTM, CDR2 ANQGSEA. CDR3 amino acids: CSVEGAGGGYGYTF. The CDR3 DNA is TGCAGCGTTGAAGGGGCAGGGGGCGGCTATGGCTACACCTTC.